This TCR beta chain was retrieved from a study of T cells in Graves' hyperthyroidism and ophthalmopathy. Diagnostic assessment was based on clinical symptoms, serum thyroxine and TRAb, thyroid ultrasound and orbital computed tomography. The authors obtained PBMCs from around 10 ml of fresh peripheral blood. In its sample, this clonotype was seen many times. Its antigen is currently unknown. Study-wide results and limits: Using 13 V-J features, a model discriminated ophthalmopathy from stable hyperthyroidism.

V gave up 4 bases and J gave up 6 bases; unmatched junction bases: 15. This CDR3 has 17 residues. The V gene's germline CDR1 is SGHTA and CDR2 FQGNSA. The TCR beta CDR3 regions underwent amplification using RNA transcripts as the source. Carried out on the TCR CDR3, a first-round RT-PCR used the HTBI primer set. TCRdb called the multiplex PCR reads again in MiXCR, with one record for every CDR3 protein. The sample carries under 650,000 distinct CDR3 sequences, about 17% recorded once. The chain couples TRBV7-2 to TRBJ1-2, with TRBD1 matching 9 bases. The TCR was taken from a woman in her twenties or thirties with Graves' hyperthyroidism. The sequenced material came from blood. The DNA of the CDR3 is TGTGCCAGCAGCTCCGAAGGACCGGGACAGGGCGGGGATGGCTACACCTTC. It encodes CASSSEGPGQGGDGYTF.